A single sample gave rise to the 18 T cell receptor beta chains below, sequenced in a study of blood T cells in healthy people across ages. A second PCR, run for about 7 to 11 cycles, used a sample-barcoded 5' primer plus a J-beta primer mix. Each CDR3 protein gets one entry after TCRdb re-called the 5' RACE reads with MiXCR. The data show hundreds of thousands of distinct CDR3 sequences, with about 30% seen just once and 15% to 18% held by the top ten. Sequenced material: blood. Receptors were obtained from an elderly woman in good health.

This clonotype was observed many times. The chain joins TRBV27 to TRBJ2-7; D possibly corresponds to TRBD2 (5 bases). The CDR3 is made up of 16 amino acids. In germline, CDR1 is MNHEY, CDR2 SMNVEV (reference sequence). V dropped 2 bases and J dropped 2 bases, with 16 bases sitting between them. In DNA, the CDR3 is TGTGCCAGCAGTTTACTTGGCTGGGAGAAGCCCTACGAGCAGTACTTC. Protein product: CASSLLGWEKPYEQYF.

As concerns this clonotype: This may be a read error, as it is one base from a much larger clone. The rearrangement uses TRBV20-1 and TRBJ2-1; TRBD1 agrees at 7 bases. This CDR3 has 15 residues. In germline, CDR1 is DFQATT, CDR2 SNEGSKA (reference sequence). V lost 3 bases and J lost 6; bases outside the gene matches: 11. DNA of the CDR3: TGCAGTGCTAGGAGCTTGACAGGGAATTGCAATGAGCAGTTCTTC. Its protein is CSARSLTGNCNEQFF.

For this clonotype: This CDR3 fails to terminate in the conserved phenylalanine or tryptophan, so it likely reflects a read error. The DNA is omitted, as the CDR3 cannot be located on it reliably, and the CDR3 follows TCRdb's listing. The CDR3 protein is CAAISRRGYGYTC. This chain links TRBV6-5 with TRBJ1-2. Per germline, CDR1 MNHEY and CDR2 SVGAGI. The CDR3 contains 13 residues when both ends are counted.

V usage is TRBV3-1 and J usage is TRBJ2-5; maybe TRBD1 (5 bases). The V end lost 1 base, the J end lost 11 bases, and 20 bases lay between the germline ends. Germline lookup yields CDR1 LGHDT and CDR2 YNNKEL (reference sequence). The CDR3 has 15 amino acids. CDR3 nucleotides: TGTGCCAGCAGCCAAGTATCTGGGGCCTACAATGAGCAGTACTTC. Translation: CASSQVSGAYNEQYF.

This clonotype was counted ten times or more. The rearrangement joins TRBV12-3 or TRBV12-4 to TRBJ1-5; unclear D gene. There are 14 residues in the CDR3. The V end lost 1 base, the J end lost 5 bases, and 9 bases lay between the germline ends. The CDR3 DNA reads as TGTGCCAGCAGTTTAGGAACACCAGATCAGCCCCAGCATTTT. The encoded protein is CASSLGTPDQPQHF.

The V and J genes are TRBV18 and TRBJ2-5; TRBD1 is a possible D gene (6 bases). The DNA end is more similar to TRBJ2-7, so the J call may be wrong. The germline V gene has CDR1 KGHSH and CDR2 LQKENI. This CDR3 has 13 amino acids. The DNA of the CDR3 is TGTGCCAGCTCACCAGACAGGATGTCCGAGCAGTACTTC. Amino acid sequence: CASSPDRMSEQYF.

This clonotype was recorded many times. The CDR3 nucleotides read TGTGCCAGCAGCCAGGGTACAAGGGGCTACACCTTC. Translation gives CASSQGTRGYTF. V is TRBV4-2 and J is TRBJ1-2; no firm D call. Germline CDR1 is LGHNA and CDR2 is YNFKEQ. The CDR3 runs 12 residues. V lost 3 bases to trimming and J lost 8 bases, with 10 bases between them.

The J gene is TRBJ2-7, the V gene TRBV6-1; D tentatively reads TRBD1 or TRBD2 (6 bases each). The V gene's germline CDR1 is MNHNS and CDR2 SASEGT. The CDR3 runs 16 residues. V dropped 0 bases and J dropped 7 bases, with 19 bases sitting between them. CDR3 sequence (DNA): TGTGCCAGCAGTGAAGCGCAGGGGACTCCTCGGGGAGAGCAGTACTTC. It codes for CASSEAQGTPRGEQYF.

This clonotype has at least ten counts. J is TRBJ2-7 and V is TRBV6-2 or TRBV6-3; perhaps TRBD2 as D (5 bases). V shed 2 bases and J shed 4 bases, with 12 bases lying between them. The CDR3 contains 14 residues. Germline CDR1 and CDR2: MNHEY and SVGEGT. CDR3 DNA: TGTGCCAGCAGTTACAATCTTGGGAGATACGAGCAGTACTTC. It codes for CASSYNLGRYEQYF.

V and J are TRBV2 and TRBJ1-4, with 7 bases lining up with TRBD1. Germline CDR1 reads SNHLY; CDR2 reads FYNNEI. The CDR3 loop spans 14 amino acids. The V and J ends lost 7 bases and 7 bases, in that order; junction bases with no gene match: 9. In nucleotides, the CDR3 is TGTGCCAGCATGGAAGGGGGCTGGATTGAAAAACTGTTTTTT. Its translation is CASMEGGWIEKLFF. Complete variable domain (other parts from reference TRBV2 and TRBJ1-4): EPEVTQTPSHQVTQMGQEVILRCVPISNHLYFYWYRQILGQKVEFLVSFYNNEISEKSEIFDDQFSVERPDGSNFTLKIRSTKLEDSAMYFCASMEGGWIEKLFFGSGTQLSVL.

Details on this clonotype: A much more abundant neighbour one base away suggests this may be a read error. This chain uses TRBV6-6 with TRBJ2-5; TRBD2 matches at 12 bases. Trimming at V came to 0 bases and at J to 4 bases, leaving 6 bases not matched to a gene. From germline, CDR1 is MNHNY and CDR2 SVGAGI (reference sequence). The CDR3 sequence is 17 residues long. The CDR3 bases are TGTGCCAGCAGTTACTCGGGTCCTAGCGGGGGGGGAGAGACCCAGTACTTC. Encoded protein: CASSYSGPSGGGETQYF.

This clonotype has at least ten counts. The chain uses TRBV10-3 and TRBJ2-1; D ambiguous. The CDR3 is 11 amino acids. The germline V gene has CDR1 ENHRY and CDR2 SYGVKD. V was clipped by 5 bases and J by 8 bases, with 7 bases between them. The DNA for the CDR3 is TGTGCCATCAGTAGCCTCGATGAGCAGTTCTTC. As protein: CAISSLDEQFF.

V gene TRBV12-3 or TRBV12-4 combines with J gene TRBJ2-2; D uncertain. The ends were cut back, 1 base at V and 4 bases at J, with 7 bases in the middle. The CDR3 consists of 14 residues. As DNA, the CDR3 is TGTGCCAGCAGTTTAGACACCTTCACCGGGGAGCTGTTTTTT. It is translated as CASSLDTFTGELFF.

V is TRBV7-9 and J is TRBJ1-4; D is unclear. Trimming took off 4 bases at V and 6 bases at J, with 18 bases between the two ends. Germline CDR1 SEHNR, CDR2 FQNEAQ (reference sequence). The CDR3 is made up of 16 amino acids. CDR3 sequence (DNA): TGTGCCAGCAGCTCCGGGAGGCGCAACCTATATGAAAAACTGTTTTTT. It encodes CASSSGRRNLYEKLFF.

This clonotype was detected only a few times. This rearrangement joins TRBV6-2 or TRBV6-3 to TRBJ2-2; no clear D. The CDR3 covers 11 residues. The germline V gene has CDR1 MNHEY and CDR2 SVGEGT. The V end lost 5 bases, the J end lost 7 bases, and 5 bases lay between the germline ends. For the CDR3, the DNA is TGTGCCAGCAGTGATATCGGGGAGCTGTTTTTT. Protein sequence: CASSDIGELFF.

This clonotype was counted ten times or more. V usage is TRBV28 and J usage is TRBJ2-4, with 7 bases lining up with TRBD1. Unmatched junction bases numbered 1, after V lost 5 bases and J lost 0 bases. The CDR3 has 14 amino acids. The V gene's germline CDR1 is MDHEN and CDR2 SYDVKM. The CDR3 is CASSRQGAKNIQYF. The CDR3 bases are TGTGCCAGCAGTAGACAGGGAGCCAAAAACATTCAGTACTTC.

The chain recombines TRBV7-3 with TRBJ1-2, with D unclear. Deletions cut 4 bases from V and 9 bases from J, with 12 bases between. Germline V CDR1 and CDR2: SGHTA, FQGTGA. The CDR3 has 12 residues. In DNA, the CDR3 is TGTGCCAGCAGCTCCACATTAAACAGCTACACCTTC. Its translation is CASSSTLNSYTF.

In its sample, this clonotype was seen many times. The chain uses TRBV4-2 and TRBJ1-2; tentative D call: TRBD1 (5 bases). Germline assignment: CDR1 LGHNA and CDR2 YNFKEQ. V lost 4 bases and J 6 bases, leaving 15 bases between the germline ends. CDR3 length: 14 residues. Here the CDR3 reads CASSPRTTADGYTF. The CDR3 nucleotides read TGTGCCAGCAGCCCCAGAACGACAGCCGATGGCTACACCTTC.